The 28 T cell receptor beta chains given below trace back to one sample, sequenced in a study of monozygotic twins with cystic fibrosis (dated by TCRdb to 2020 to 2023). Library preparation used the immunoSEQ multiplex PCR assay. Not all clones reach the TCRdb copy of this immuneACCESS table, which keeps in-frame sequences only. Checked studies attribute under half of the gap to unresolved V genes and leave the rest unexplained. The sample has just over 35,000 clones on record, 90% to 95% of them singletons. Less than 0.2% of the sample comes from the top ten. Sequenced sample: blood. The receptors shown here come from a boy aged 2-15 years with cystic fibrosis.

The chain recombines TRBV7-8 with TRBJ2-1; TRBD2 matches 12 bases. This CDR3 region has 15 residues. The V gene's germline CDR1 is SGHVS and CDR2 FQNEAQ. With 10 bases clipped from V and 5 bases from J, the junction kept 9 bases outside the gene matches. As DNA, the CDR3 is TGTGCCATCCTTCCTCTAGCGGGGGGGCACAATGAGCAGTTCTTC. Its translation is CAILPLAGGHNEQFF.

This chain connects TRBV6-5 to TRBJ1-5; 9 positions agree with TRBD1. Per the germline V gene, CDR1 is MNHEY and CDR2 is SVGAGI. There are 14 residues in the CDR3. V was pared by 5 bases and J by 7 bases, with 6 bases of the junction left unmatched. CDR3 bases: TGTGCCAGCAGTCCTACAGGGGGCGACCAGCCCCAGCATTTT. This encodes CASSPTGGDQPQHF.

This sequence joins TRBV18 and TRBJ2-4; 9 positions agree with TRBD1. With 1 base clipped from V and 6 bases from J, the junction kept 7 bases outside the gene matches. The germline V gene has CDR1 KGHSH and CDR2 LQKENI. The CDR3 spans 16 residues. The CDR3 coding sequence is TGTGCCAGCTCACCACTGACGGGACAGGGTGGAAACATTCAGTACTTC. Translating it yields CASSPLTGQGGNIQYF.

This clone was detected only once. The chain links TRBV4-1 to TRBJ1-2; D is unresolved. CDR3 length: 15 residues. Between the trimmed V and J ends, which lost 0 bases and 4 bases, there was a span of 12 bases. Per the germline V gene, CDR1 is MGHRA and CDR2 is YSYEKL. DNA for the CDR3: TGCGCCAGCAGCCAAGAGGTGGGCCTTGGCTATGGCTACACCTTC. This sequence encodes CASSQEVGLGYGYTF.

The chain couples TRBV6-1 to TRBJ1-5, with D unclear. The CDR3 is 14 residues long. CDR1 is MNHNS, CDR2 SASEGT, per germline. The germline V and J ends were trimmed by 2 bases and 0 bases, with 5 bases remaining between them. The CDR3 reads CASSEFSSNQPQHF. The CDR3 region has the DNA TGTGCCAGCAGTGAATTCTCTAGCAATCAGCCCCAGCATTTT.

The genes are TRBV29-1 and TRBJ2-2; D perhaps matches TRBD1 (6 bases). V lost 5 bases, J lost 5 bases, and 9 bases lay in between. Germline CDR1 reads SQVTM; CDR2 reads ANQGSEA. This CDR3 has 12 amino acids. The CDR3 sequence: CSVLGATGELFF. The CDR3, as DNA: TGCAGCGTTTTGGGGGCGACCGGGGAGCTGTTTTTT.

The chain recombines TRBV6-5 with TRBJ1-5, with TRBD1 matching over 7 bases. The ends lost 5 bases at V and 3 bases at J; junction bases unmatched: 7. The CDR3 is 15 amino acids. Germline CDR1 reads MNHEY; CDR2 reads SVGAGI. CDR3 DNA sequence: TGTGCCAGCAGTCCTGGGACAGAGACCAATCAGCCCCAGCATTTT. Its protein is CASSPGTETNQPQHF.

The chain uses TRBV9 and TRBJ1-6; D is undetermined. The germline CDR1 and CDR2 sequences are SGDLS and YYNGEE. The CDR3 spans 15 residues. V was shortened by 0 bases and J by 0 bases, with 4 bases between the two germline ends. The CDR3 DNA reads as TGTGCCAGCAGCGTAGAGGGCTCCTATAATTCACCCCTCCACTTT. It is translated as CASSVEGSYNSPLHF.

The chain is built from TRBV4-3 and TRBJ1-2; D is undetermined. This CDR3 spans 11 amino acids. The V and J ends lost 10 bases and 6 bases respectively, with 12 bases between them. Germline-derived CDR1 and CDR2 are LGHNA and YSLEER. The CDR3 region is CATRGGDGYTF. As DNA, the CDR3 is TGCGCCACAAGAGGCGGGGATGGCTACACCTTC.

The genes are TRBV15 and TRBJ2-2, with a possible D match to TRBD1 (6 bases). V was cut by 2 bases and J by 1 base, with 11 bases left in between. CDR1 is LNHNV and CDR2 is YYDKDF in the germline V gene (reference sequence). The CDR3 runs to 16 residues. CDR3 in amino acids: CATSRQGTQNTGELFF. The CDR3, as DNA: TGTGCCACCAGCAGACAGGGGACCCAGAACACCGGGGAGCTGTTTTTT.

The CDR3 loop is CASSTGNQPQHF. The CDR3 DNA is TGTGCCAGCAGTACAGGGAATCAGCCCCAGCATTTT. The chain uses TRBV27 and TRBJ1-5, with TRBD1 as a possible D gene (6 bases). V gave up 5 bases and J gave up 4 bases, with 6 bases separating them. This CDR3 has 12 amino acids. Germline V CDR1 and CDR2: MNHEY, SMNVEV (reference sequence).

V usage is TRBV5-4 and J usage is TRBJ1-1; D not certain. The germline V gene encodes CDR1 SGHNT and CDR2 YYREEE (reference sequence). The germline V and J ends were trimmed by 1 base and 10 bases, with 17 bases remaining between them. The CDR3 is 14 amino acids. The CDR3 loop reads CASSLSRGAESAFF. CDR3 sequence (DNA): TGTGCCAGCAGCTTGTCGCGAGGCGCGGAGTCAGCTTTCTTT. Using reference TRBV5-4 and TRBJ1-1 for the parts outside the CDR3, the full variable domain is ETGVTQSPTHLIKTRGQQVTLRCSSQSGHNTVSWYQQALGQGPQFIFQYYREEENGRGNFPPRFSGLQFPNYSSELNVNALELDDSALYLCASSLSRGAESAFFGQGTRLTVV.

This chain links TRBV6-1 with TRBJ1-1; no clear D gene. This CDR3 has 14 amino acids. V lost 6 bases and J lost 4, with 15 bases in between. Germline V lookup: CDR1 MNHNS, CDR2 SASEGT. The CDR3 nucleotides read TGTGCCAGCAGCGACCCCGGAGGGCTCACTGAAGCTTTCTTT. Its translation: CASSDPGGLTEAFF.

The gene calls are TRBV18 and TRBJ1-1, with a tentative D call TRBD1 (6 bases). CDR1 is KGHSH and CDR2 is LQKENI in the germline V gene. V was clipped by 3 bases and J by 7 bases, with 12 bases between them. This CDR3 spans 13 amino acids. This chain's CDR3 is CASSPRDTIEAFF. CDR3 bases: TGTGCCAGCTCACCCAGGGACACTATTGAAGCTTTCTTT. The variable domain in full, with the rest retrieved from reference TRBV18 and TRBJ1-1, is NAGVMQNPRHLVRRRGQEARLRCSPMKGHSHVYWYRQLPEEGLKFMVYLQKENIIDESGMPKERFSAEFPKEGPSILRIQQVVRGDSAAYFCASSPRDTIEAFFGQGTRLTVV.

This clone was recorded once. This CDR3 is CSAGTGYEQYF. CDR3 sequence (DNA): TGCAGCGCCGGGACAGGGTACGAGCAGTACTTC. The chain links TRBV29-1 to TRBJ2-7; TRBD1 agrees at 9 bases. Trimming at V came to 7 bases and at J to 4 bases, leaving 2 bases not matched to a gene. Germline assignment: CDR1 SQVTM and CDR2 ANQGSEA. This CDR3 has 11 residues.

J is TRBJ2-4 and V is TRBV2; D possibly corresponds to TRBD1 (6 bases). CDR3 length equals 17 residues. V lost 6 bases to trimming and J lost 0 bases, with 18 bases between them. CDR1 is SNHLY and CDR2 is FYNNEI in the germline V gene. The CDR3 protein is CASRATGPLLAKNIQYF. CDR3 DNA: TGTGCCAGCAGAGCTACAGGGCCACTCCTAGCCAAAAACATTCAGTACTTC.

V gene TRBV27 combines with J gene TRBJ1-1; D remains unclear. CDR1 is MNHEY, CDR2 SMNVEV, per germline (reference sequence). The germline V and J ends were trimmed by 5 bases and 2 bases, with 15 bases remaining between them. The CDR3 runs to 15 residues. CDR3 in amino acids: CASSISAGVNTEAFF. CDR3 nucleotides: TGTGCCAGCAGTATCTCCGCGGGAGTTAACACTGAAGCTTTCTTT.

The chain carries TRBV5-5 and TRBJ2-7; weak D call: TRBD1 (7 bases). The CDR3 contains 15 residues. Germline assignment: CDR1 SGHKS and CDR2 YYEKEE (reference sequence). The V end lost 0 bases, the J end lost 6 bases, and 16 bases lay between the germline ends. CDR3 sequence (DNA): TGTGCCAGCAGCTTGGATCCGGCCAGGGGGGTCGAGCAGTACTTC. It yields the protein CASSLDPARGVEQYF.

The chain couples TRBV5-1 to TRBJ2-3, with 9 positions matching TRBD2. Germline CDR1 and CDR2: SGHRS and YFSETQ. The CDR3 loop spans 18 amino acids. V gave up 0 bases and J gave up 0 bases; unmatched junction bases: 8. The CDR3 region is CASSLAILAGPSTDTQYF. The CDR3 DNA is TGCGCCAGCAGCTTGGCGATCCTAGCGGGGCCTAGCACAGATACGCAGTATTTT. Filled out from reference TRBV5-1 and TRBJ2-3, the complete variable domain reads KAGVTQTPRYLIKTRGQQVTLSCSPISGHRSVSWYQQTPGQGLQFLFEYFSETQRNKGNFPGRFSGRQFSNSRSEMNVSTLELGDSALYLCASSLAILAGPSTDTQYFGPGTRLTVL.

The CDR3 sequence: CASSYPGTETYEQYF. The CDR3 region has the DNA TGCGCCAGCAGCTACCCCGGGACAGAGACCTACGAGCAGTACTTC. This sequence joins TRBV5-1 and TRBJ2-7, with 7 bases identical to TRBD1. Germline V gene sequence: CDR1 SGHRS, CDR2 YFSETQ. V lost 3 bases and J lost 2; bases outside the gene matches: 8. This CDR3 is built from 15 residues.

V gene TRBV7-6 combines with J gene TRBJ1-3; D possibly corresponds to TRBD1 (6 bases). The CDR3 totals 17 residues. Trimming took off 1 base at V and 0 bases at J, with 13 bases between the two ends. CDR1 and CDR2 (germline): SGHVS, FNYEAQ. As DNA, the CDR3 is TGTGCCAGCAGCTTAGAGGTCATAGGGGGCTCTGGAAACACCATATATTTT. Translating gives CASSLEVIGGSGNTIYF.

This rearrangement joins TRBV5-6 to TRBJ2-1; 7 bases are shared with TRBD1. CDR3 size: 15 residues. Germline assignment: CDR1 SGHDT and CDR2 YYEEEE. The J segment lost 2 bases and the V segment lost 4 bases, leaving 6 bases of the junction unmatched. In DNA form, the CDR3 reads TGTGCCAGCAGCGGACCGACAGGGCCCTACAATGAGCAGTTCTTC. This codes for CASSGPTGPYNEQFF.

J is TRBJ2-7 and V is TRBV6-5; D remains unclear. V lost 2 bases to trimming and J lost 0 bases, with 8 bases between them. This CDR3 is built from 14 residues. Germline CDR1 is MNHEY and CDR2 is SVGAGI. CDR3 region: CASSYTEISYEQYF. CDR3 nucleotides: TGTGCCAGCAGTTACACAGAGATCTCCTACGAGCAGTACTTC.

This rearrangement joins TRBV6-1 to TRBJ1-5, with TRBD1 identical over 10 bases. The germline CDR1 and CDR2 sequences are MNHNS and SASEGT. The CDR3 is 14 amino acids. V shed 9 bases, J shed 5 bases, and the junction held 7 bases outside the gene matches. The CDR3 bases are TGTGCCAGTACGACAGGGGGCGGGTATCAGCCCCAGCATTTT. This encodes CASTTGGGYQPQHF.

The gene calls are TRBV19 and TRBJ1-1; no clear D. Germline loops: CDR1 LNHDA, CDR2 SQIVND (reference sequence). Trimming pared 4 bases from V and 5 bases from J, leaving 8 bases between. There are 12 residues in the CDR3. CDR3 sequence: CASSTRHTEAFF. The DNA of the CDR3 is TGTGCCAGTAGTACCCGACATACTGAAGCTTTCTTT.

The V gene is TRBV27, the J gene TRBJ2-7; D might be TRBD1 or TRBD2, each matching 5 bases. Trimming took off 0 bases at V and 2 bases at J, with 14 bases between the two ends. Germline values: CDR1 MNHEY, CDR2 SMNVEV (reference sequence). This CDR3 is built from 16 residues. The CDR3 DNA reads as TGTGCCAGCAGTTTATCCCAAGGTTCGGGACCCTACGAGCAGTACTTC. This codes for CASSLSQGSGPYEQYF.

This clone has more than one count but fewer than ten. This sequence joins TRBV7-2 and TRBJ2-1; possibly TRBD2 for D (5 bases). V lost 5 bases to trimming and J lost 7 bases, with 12 bases between them. This CDR3 has 13 amino acids. Germline loops: CDR1 SGHTA, CDR2 FQGNSA. CDR3 residues: CASSPLRGNEQFF. Written as DNA, the CDR3 is TGTGCCAGCAGCCCCCTGCGAGGGAATGAGCAGTTCTTC.

J is TRBJ2-7 and V is TRBV19; D unclear. The length of the CDR3 is 17 residues. Germline V gene data show CDR1 as LNHDA and CDR2 as SQIVND (reference sequence). The V end lost 3 bases, the J end lost 3 bases, and 21 bases lay between the germline ends. DNA for the CDR3: TGTGCCAGTAGTATGTCGTTTTCGGACCAACTCATCTACGAGCAGTACTTC. It specifies CASSMSFSDQLIYEQYF.